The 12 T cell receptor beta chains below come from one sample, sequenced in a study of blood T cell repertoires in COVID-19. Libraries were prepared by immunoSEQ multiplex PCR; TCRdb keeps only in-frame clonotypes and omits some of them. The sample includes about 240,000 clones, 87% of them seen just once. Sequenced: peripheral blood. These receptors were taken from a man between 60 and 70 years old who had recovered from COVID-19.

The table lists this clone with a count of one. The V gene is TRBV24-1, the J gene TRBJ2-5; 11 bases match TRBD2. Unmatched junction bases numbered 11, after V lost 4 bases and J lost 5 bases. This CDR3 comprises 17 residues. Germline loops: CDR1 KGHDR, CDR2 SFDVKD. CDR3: CATSESIAGGPLETQYF. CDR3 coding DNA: TGTGCCACCAGTGAATCAATAGCGGGGGGGCCGTTGGAGACCCAGTACTTC.

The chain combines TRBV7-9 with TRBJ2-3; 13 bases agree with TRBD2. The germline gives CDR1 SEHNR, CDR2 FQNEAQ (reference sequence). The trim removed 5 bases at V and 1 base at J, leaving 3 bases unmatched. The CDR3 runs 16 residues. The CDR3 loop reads CASSRGTSGGTDTQYF. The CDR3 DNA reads TGTGCCAGCAGCCGCGGGACTAGCGGGGGCACAGATACGCAGTATTTT.

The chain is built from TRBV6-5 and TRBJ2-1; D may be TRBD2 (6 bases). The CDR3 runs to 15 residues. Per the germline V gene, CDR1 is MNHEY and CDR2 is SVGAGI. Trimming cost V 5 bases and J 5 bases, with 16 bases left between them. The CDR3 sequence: CASSPRGGINNEQFF. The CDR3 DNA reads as TGTGCCAGCAGTCCTCGGGGAGGAATTAACAATGAGCAGTTCTTC.

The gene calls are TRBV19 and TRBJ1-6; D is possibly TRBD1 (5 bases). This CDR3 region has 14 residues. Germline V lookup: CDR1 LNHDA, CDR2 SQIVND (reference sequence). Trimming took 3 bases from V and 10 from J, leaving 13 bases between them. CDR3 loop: CASSIVEGISPLHF. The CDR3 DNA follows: TGTGCCAGTAGTATTGTGGAGGGGATCTCACCCCTCCACTTT.

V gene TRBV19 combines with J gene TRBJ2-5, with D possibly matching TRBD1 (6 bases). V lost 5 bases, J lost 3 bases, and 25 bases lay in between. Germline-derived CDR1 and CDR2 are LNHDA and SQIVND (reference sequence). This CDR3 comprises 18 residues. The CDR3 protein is CASSPRSQGRRPKETQYF. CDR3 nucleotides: TGTGCCAGTAGTCCAAGGAGCCAGGGGCGCAGGCCAAAAGAGACCCAGTACTTC.

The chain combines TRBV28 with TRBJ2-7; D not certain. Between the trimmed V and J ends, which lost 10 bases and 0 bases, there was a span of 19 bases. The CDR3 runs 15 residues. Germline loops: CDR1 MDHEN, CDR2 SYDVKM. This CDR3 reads CATNQVKAYSYEQYF. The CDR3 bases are TGTGCCACCAATCAGGTGAAGGCGTACTCCTACGAGCAGTACTTC.

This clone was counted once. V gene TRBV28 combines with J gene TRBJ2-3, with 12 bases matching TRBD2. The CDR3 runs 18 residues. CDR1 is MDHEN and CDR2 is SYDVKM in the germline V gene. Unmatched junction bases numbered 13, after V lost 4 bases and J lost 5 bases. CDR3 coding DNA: TGTGCCAGCAGTTCACACCCCGGGCTAGCGGGGGGGAAAGATACGCAGTATTTT. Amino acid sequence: CASSSHPGLAGGKDTQYF. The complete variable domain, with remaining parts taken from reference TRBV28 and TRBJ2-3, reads DVKVTQSSRYLVKRTGEKVFLECVQDMDHENMFWYRQDPGLGLRLIYFSYDVKMKEKGDIPEGYSVSREKKERFSLILESASTNQTSMYLCASSSHPGLAGGKDTQYFGPGTRLTVL.

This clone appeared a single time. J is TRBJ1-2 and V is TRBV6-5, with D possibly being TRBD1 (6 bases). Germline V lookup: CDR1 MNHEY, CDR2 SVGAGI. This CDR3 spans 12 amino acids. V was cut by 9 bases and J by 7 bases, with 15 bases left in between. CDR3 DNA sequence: TGTGCCAGTAGCCAGGGGAGTGGTGGCTACACCTTC. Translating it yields CASSQGSGGYTF.

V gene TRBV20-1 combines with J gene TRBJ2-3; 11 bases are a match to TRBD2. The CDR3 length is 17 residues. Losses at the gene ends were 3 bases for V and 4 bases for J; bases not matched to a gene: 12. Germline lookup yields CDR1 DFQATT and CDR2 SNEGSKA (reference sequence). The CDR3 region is CSASGPGLAGNPDTQYF. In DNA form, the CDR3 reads TGCAGTGCTAGTGGCCCCGGACTAGCGGGTAACCCAGATACGCAGTATTTT.

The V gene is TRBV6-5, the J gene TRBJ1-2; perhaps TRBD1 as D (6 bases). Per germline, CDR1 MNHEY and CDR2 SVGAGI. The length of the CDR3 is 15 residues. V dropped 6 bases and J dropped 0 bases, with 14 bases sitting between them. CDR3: CASRARWTANYGYTF. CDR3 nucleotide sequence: TGTGCCAGCAGAGCACGATGGACAGCTAACTATGGCTACACCTTC.

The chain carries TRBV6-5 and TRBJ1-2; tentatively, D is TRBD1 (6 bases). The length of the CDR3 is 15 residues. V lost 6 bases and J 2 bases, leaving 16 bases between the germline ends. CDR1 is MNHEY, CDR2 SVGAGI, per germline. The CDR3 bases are TGTGCCAGCAGGTCCACAGGGATCCCCAACTATGGCTACACCTTC. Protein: CASRSTGIPNYGYTF.

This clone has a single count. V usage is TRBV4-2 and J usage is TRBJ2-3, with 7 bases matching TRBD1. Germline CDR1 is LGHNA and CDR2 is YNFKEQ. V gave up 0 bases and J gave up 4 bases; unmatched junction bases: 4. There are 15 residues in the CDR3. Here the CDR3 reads CASSQDNRGADTQYF. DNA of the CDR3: TGTGCCAGCAGCCAAGATAACAGGGGAGCAGATACGCAGTATTTT.